This is a list of T cell receptor beta chains from one sample in a study. TCRdb independently ran MiXCR on the RT-PCR reads; one entry per CDR3 protein. The sample contains approximately 720,000 distinct CDR3 sequences, 12% to 15% of which appear only once. The sample comprised memory CD4+ T cells from blood. The source is a female donor in good health, serving as a healthy control. CDR3s include the opening cysteine and the closing phenylalanine or tryptophan. A D gene is named only where the DNA matches it firmly. Size is stated for part of the rows, as once, few or many counts, or as a class when the clone is expanded.

j_call	d_call	cdr3_length	clone_size	v_call	cdr3_aa	cdr3_nt
TRBJ1-1	TRBD1	18	many	TRBV5-1	CASSLVGLGTVGGTEAFF	TGCGCCAGCAGCTTGGTAGGGTTGGGGACAGTCGGAGGAACTGAAGCTTTCTTT
TRBJ2-7	TRBD2	16	.	TRBV11-2	CASSTSGGQGSYEQYF	TGTGCCAGCAGCACTAGCGGGGGCCAGGGTTCCTACGAGCAGTACTTC
TRBJ2-2	.	17	.	TRBV9	CASSESPHRGGTGELFF	TGTGCCAGCAGCGAGTCCCCTCACAGGGGGGGGACCGGGGAGCTGTTTTTT
TRBJ1-2	.	14	few	TRBV6-1	CASSEYGTAYGYTF	TGTGCCAGCAGTGAGTATGGGACGGCGTATGGCTACACCTTC
TRBJ1-5	.	17	.	TRBV20-1	CSARDQRPQFSNQPQHF	TGCAGTGCTAGAGATCAAAGGCCCCAATTTAGCAATCAGCCCCAGCATTTT
TRBJ2-3	.	15	few	TRBV5-1	CASSLGPNPTDTQYF	TGCGCCAGCAGCTTGGGGCCCAACCCCACAGATACGCAGTATTTT
TRBJ2-7	TRBD2	15	.	TRBV11-2	CASSSHERGAYEQYF	TGTGCCAGCAGCTCTCACGAACGGGGGGCCTACGAGCAGTACTTC
TRBJ1-1	TRBD1	12	.	TRBV28	CASSLPDRGAFF	TGTGCCAGCAGTTTACCGGACAGGGGGGCTTTCTTT
TRBJ2-1	TRBD2	15	.	TRBV27	CASSYGLAGGAEQFF	TGTGCCAGCAGCTACGGACTAGCGGGAGGGGCTGAGCAGTTCTTC
TRBJ2-2	TRBD1	17	few	TRBV7-8	CASSAGQGKVGTGELFF	TGTGCCAGCAGCGCCGGACAGGGAAAGGTCGGCACCGGGGAGCTGTTTTTT
TRBJ2-5	.	16	.	TRBV6-1	CASSERWHRTEETQYF	TGTGCCAGCAGTGAACGATGGCACAGAACCGAAGAGACCCAGTACTTC
TRBJ2-7	.	21	.	TRBV29-1	CSVACGPRALNMKLYSYEQYF	TGCAGCGTTGCCTGTGGCCCCCGCGCTTTAAATATGAAATTATACTCCTACGAGCAGTACTTC
TRBJ1-3	.	14	many	TRBV7-8	CASSLDSKGNTIYF	TGTGCCAGCAGCTTAGACAGCAAAGGAAACACCATATATTTT
TRBJ2-2	TRBD1	13	many	TRBV12-3/TRBV12-4	CASGQGNTGELFF	TGTGCCAGCGGACAGGGGAACACCGGGGAGCTGTTTTTT
TRBJ2-3	TRBD1	15	.	TRBV28	CASSLGRGRSDTQYF	TGTGCCAGCAGTTTAGGCAGGGGGCGGTCAGATACGCAGTATTTT
TRBJ2-7	.	14	few	TRBV6-1	CASSGGHRYDEQYF	TGTGCCAGCAGTGGGGGACATAGATATGACGAGCAGTACTTC
TRBJ1-6	.	13	.	TRBV20-1	CSARTVRDSPLHF	TGCAGTGCTCGGACAGTCCGAGATTCACCCCTCCACTTT
TRBJ2-1	.	13	.	TRBV7-2	CASSLAYGNEQFF	TGTGCCAGCAGCTTAGCCTATGGCAATGAGCAGTTCTTC
TRBJ2-1	.	13	.	TRBV3-1	CASSQDSQGQQFF	TGTGCCAGCAGCCAAGATAGTCAGGGCCAGCAGTTCTTC
TRBJ2-5	.	16	many	TRBV5-1	CASSLLYGGNQETQYF	TGCGCCAGCAGCTTGCTCTACGGCGGGAACCAAGAGACCCAGTACTTC
TRBJ2-7	.	13	.	TRBV20-1	CSARGYLPYEQYF	TGCAGTGCTAGGGGATACTTACCCTACGAGCAGTACTTC
TRBJ2-2	.	14	few	TRBV12-3/TRBV12-4	CASSLRDFGGELFF	TGTGCCAGCAGTCTCCGGGACTTTGGCGGGGAGCTGTTTTTT
TRBJ1-5	.	15	few	TRBV18	CASSPEQDSNQPQHF	TGTGCCAGCTCACCAGAACAGGACAGCAATCAGCCCCAGCATTTT
TRBJ2-5	TRBD2	19	few	TRBV24-1	CATSDLQGLAGVRQETQYF	TGTGCCACCAGTGATTTGCAGGGGTTAGCGGGAGTCCGACAGGAGACCCAGTACTTC
TRBJ1-1	TRBD1	15	many	TRBV20-1	CSAPPWDREHTEAFF	TGCAGTGCCCCTCCTTGGGACAGGGAGCACACTGAAGCTTTCTTT
TRBJ2-2	.	13	many	TRBV12-3/TRBV12-4	CASSLLGPGELFF	TGTGCCAGCAGTTTGCTGGGGCCCGGGGAGCTGTTTTTT
TRBJ2-6	.	14	.	TRBV20-1	CSAPGTPGANVLTF	TGCAGTGCTCCCGGGACTCCCGGGGCCAACGTCCTGACTTTC
TRBJ1-2	.	14	.	TRBV20-1	CSASTEGANYGYTF	TGCAGTGCTAGCACAGAAGGCGCTAACTATGGCTACACCTTC
TRBJ2-2	.	13	.	TRBV7-8	CASSSSGVGELFF	TGTGCCAGCAGCTCCTCAGGGGTGGGGGAGCTGTTTTTT